The T cell receptor (beta chain) under discussion was sequenced for a study of cytomegalovirus exposure and HLA in healthy donors. General study findings and limits: Specific recognition of CMV antigens was confirmed in vitro for a few chains (all CMV-associated). It was 150 or so TCR beta chains that were listed as cytomegalovirus-associated.

Data came from immunoSEQ multiplex PCR; TCRdb stores just in-frame clones and leaves some out. Counted here are around 250,000 clones, 90% occurring once; the ten biggest clones make up 0.3% to 0.4%. Note on this clone: What it binds is unknown.

The clonotype originates from a woman between 18 and 29 years old in good health and CMV-seronegative. Sequenced: PBMCs.

CDR3 residues: CATSRVQGAQETQYF. In DNA form, the CDR3 reads TGTGCCACCAGCAGAGTACAGGGGGCTCAAGAGACCCAGTACTTC. The rearrangement uses TRBV15 and TRBJ2-5; 9 bases align to TRBD1. The germline CDR1 and CDR2 sequences are LNHNV and YYDKDF (reference sequence). J was trimmed by 2 bases and V by 1 base; bases with no gene match: 2. The CDR3 runs 15 residues.